This TCR beta chain was sequenced in a study of PD-L1 blockade in urothelial cancer. Data came from immunoSEQ multiplex PCR; TCRdb stores just in-frame clones and leaves some out. This table has about 88,000 clones, more than 85% appearing once. The CDR3 covers 14 residues. Unmatched junction bases numbered 8, after V lost 7 bases and J lost 7 bases. CDR1 and CDR2 (germline): SNHLY, FYNNEI. Sequencing used PBMCs, obtained around atezolizumab (anti-PD-L1) treatment. The genes are TRBV2 and TRBJ1-5; 9 positions agree with TRBD1. The TCR comes from a man in his sixties with urothelial cancer. CDR3 sequence: CASTPDRGGQPQHF. The CDR3 DNA reads TGTGCCAGCACCCCGGACAGGGGTGGCCAGCCCCAGCATTTT.